This TCR beta chain was obtained from a study of spatial heterogeneity in lung cancer. Time point meaning: sample taken at primary tumor resection. TCRdb re-called the 5' RACE reads with MiXCR, one entry per CDR3 protein. This table holds tens of thousands of distinct CDR3 sequences, 12% found once. At least ten counts were recorded for this clonotype. This CDR3 is 15 amino acids long. Germline values: CDR1 SGHVS, CDR2 FQNEAQ. V gave up 6 bases and J gave up 4 bases; unmatched junction bases: 9. The V gene is TRBV7-8, the J gene TRBJ1-5; 7 positions agree with TRBD1. The source of this sequence is a male donor with early-stage non-small cell lung cancer. The source was PBMCs, collected at surgery. The CDR3 nucleotides are TGTGCCAGCAGGCAGGGGGAAGGTAGAAATCAGCCCCAGCATTTT. Its protein is CASRQGEGRNQPQHF.